Below are 14 T cell receptor beta chains sequenced from a single sample in a study of shared clonotypes between healthy human individuals. Sequencing used immunoSEQ multiplex PCR; TCRdb keeps in-frame clones, though not all of them. This table has about 230,000 clones, 50% to 75% appearing once. Specimen: memory CD4+ T cells sorted from blood. Sample subset: CD45RA-negative fraction. The receptors shown here come from a man younger than 40 in good health.

The chain has TRBV18 and TRBJ1-1, with 8 bases fitting TRBD1. The trim removed 3 bases at V and 2 bases at J, leaving 8 bases unmatched. This CDR3 is built from 16 residues. Germline V gene data show CDR1 as KGHSH and CDR2 as LQKENI. The chain's CDR3 is CASSPVGQGKNTEAFF. CDR3 nucleotide sequence: TGTGCCAGCTCACCCGTTGGACAGGGAAAAAACACTGAAGCTTTCTTT. Full variable domain (missing parts from reference TRBV18 and TRBJ1-1): NAGVMQNPRHLVRRRGQEARLRCSPMKGHSHVYWYRQLPEEGLKFMVYLQKENIIDESGMPKERFSAEFPKEGPSILRIQQVVRGDSAAYFCASSPVGQGKNTEAFFGQGTRLTVV.

This chain joins TRBV5-1 and TRBJ2-2; D perhaps matches TRBD1 (5 bases). The length of the CDR3 is 14 residues. Germline-derived CDR1 and CDR2 are SGHRS and YFSETQ. The ends were cut back, 5 bases at V and 5 bases at J, with 13 bases in the middle. Here the CDR3 reads CASSSKTATGELFF. The CDR3, as DNA: TGCGCCAGCAGTTCTAAGACAGCTACCGGGGAGCTGTTTTTT.

V is TRBV6-5 and J is TRBJ1-5, with 7 nucleotides matching TRBD1. The germline gives CDR1 MNHEY, CDR2 SVGAGI. CDR3 size: 15 residues. V lost 6 bases and J lost 7; bases outside the gene matches: 12. CDR3 in amino acids: CASSSDREFSQPQHF. CDR3 in DNA: TGTGCCAGCAGCTCTGACAGGGAATTTAGCCAGCCCCAGCATTTT.

Only a few counts were recorded for this clone. The chain combines TRBV18 with TRBJ1-3; D ambiguous. V dropped 3 bases and J dropped 6 bases, with 6 bases sitting between them. Germline V CDR1 and CDR2: KGHSH, LQKENI. The CDR3 is 12 residues long. CDR3 DNA: TGTGCCAGCTCACCTCTGGAAAACACCATATATTTT. Protein sequence: CASSPLENTIYF.

This chain uses TRBV10-2 with TRBJ2-7, with D unresolved. CDR3 length equals 15 residues. Germline values: CDR1 WSHSY, CDR2 SAAADI. V was trimmed by 6 bases and J by 0 bases, leaving 15 bases between them. CDR3 DNA sequence: TGCGCCAGCAGGCATTTAGCCGTAAGCTCCTACGAGCAGTACTTC. Amino acid sequence: CASRHLAVSSYEQYF.

This chain links TRBV5-5 with TRBJ2-7; D may be TRBD1 (5 bases). The CDR3 loop spans 15 amino acids. Looked up from germline, CDR1 is SGHKS and CDR2 is YYEKEE (reference sequence). The germline V and J ends were trimmed by 1 base and 1 base, with 12 bases remaining between them. CDR3 nucleotide sequence: TGTGCCAGCAGCTTGAGGTCCCAGGGATCCTACGAGCAGTACTTC. It encodes CASSLRSQGSYEQYF.

This clone appeared a few times. V gene TRBV10-2 combines with J gene TRBJ2-1, with 13 bases aligning to TRBD2. From germline, CDR1 is WSHSY and CDR2 SAAADI. The CDR3 runs to 20 residues. V was pared by 2 bases and J by 3 bases, with 13 bases of the junction left unmatched. The CDR3, as DNA: TGCGCCAGCAGTGAGAGGGTCCGGGGGACTAGCGGGACGCACTACAATGAGCAGTTCTTC. Translation: CASSERVRGTSGTHYNEQFF.

The V gene is TRBV11-2, the J gene TRBJ2-3; TRBD2 might be the D (6 bases). Trimming removed 5 bases from V and 2 bases from J, with 14 bases in between. Germline values: CDR1 SGHAT, CDR2 FQNNGV. CDR3 length equals 15 residues. The CDR3 is CASSKSGGNTDTQYF. DNA for the CDR3: TGTGCCAGCAGCAAATCCGGCGGGAACACAGATACGCAGTATTTT.

The chain has TRBV7-2 and TRBJ2-7, with no clear D. V gave up 5 bases and J gave up 2 bases, with 19 bases separating them. Germline V gene data show CDR1 as SGHTA and CDR2 as FQGNSA. The CDR3 has 16 amino acids. CDR3 protein: CASSEATTDRTYEQYF. The CDR3 coding sequence is TGTGCCAGCAGCGAAGCGACCACGGACCGTACCTACGAGCAGTACTTC.

The rearrangement links TRBV5-1 to TRBJ2-1, with TRBD2 matching over 14 bases. This CDR3 spans 18 amino acids. Germline values: CDR1 SGHRS, CDR2 YFSETQ. J lost 9 bases, V lost 4 bases, and 15 bases had no gene match. In DNA form, the CDR3 reads TGCGCCAGCAGCCGCCGACTAGCGGGAGGGCCTAACGTGGGTGAGCAGTTCTTC. The encoded protein is CASSRRLAGGPNVGEQFF.

V is TRBV29-1 and J is TRBJ2-5, with D tentatively TRBD2 (6 bases). Trimming removed 4 bases from V and 4 bases from J, with 22 bases in between. Looked up from germline, CDR1 is SQVTM and CDR2 is ANQGSEA. The CDR3 has 16 amino acids. This chain's CDR3 is CSVGPLWTGVGETQYF. The CDR3 region has the DNA TGCAGCGTTGGCCCTTTGTGGACGGGAGTAGGAGAGACCCAGTACTTC. Together with reference TRBV29-1 and TRBJ2-5, the CDR3 gives the full variable domain: SAVISQKPSRDICQRGTSLTIQCQVDSQVTMMFWYRQQPGQSLTLIATANQGSEATYESGFVIDKFPISRPNLTFSTLTVSNMSPEDSSIYLCSVGPLWTGVGETQYFGPGTRLLVL.

J is TRBJ2-5 and V is TRBV7-9; 7 bases fit TRBD2. The CDR3 sequence is 15 residues long. The trim removed 1 base at V and 2 bases at J, leaving 4 bases unmatched. Germline values: CDR1 SEHNR, CDR2 FQNEAQ (reference sequence). The chain's CDR3 is CASSLGRGGQETQYF. In DNA form, the CDR3 reads TGTGCCAGCAGCTTAGGAAGGGGAGGGCAAGAGACCCAGTACTTC.

The chain is built from TRBV28 and TRBJ1-2; 9 nucleotides align to TRBD1. This CDR3 has 14 amino acids. J lost 7 bases, V lost 3 bases, and 6 bases had no gene match. CDR1 is MDHEN, CDR2 SYDVKM, per germline. Written as DNA, the CDR3 is TGTGCCAGCAGTTTGGGACAGGGTTGGTCTGGCTACACCTTC. This gives the protein CASSLGQGWSGYTF.

V and J are TRBV5-1 and TRBJ1-1; 8 bases agree with TRBD1. From germline, CDR1 is SGHRS and CDR2 YFSETQ. The V segment lost 1 base and the J segment 4 bases; nucleotides outside the gene matches: 9. The CDR3 runs to 16 residues. CDR3 in DNA: TGCGCCAGCAGCTTGTTTGGACAGGGTGGGAGCACTGAAGCTTTCTTT. Its translation: CASSLFGQGGSTEAFF. Filled out from reference TRBV5-1 and TRBJ1-1, the complete variable domain reads KAGVTQTPRYLIKTRGQQVTLSCSPISGHRSVSWYQQTPGQGLQFLFEYFSETQRNKGNFPGRFSGRQFSNSRSEMNVSTLELGDSALYLCASSLFGQGGSTEAFFGQGTRLTVV.